This T cell receptor beta chain was captured in a study of T cell repertoires in cytomegalovirus infection. About the study: Public TCR beta signatures indicated both CMV infection and matching HLA type.

TCRdb called the reads again in MiXCR, with one record for every CDR3 protein. The repertoire holds 700,000 to 850,000 distinct CDR3 sequences, with approximately 29% as singletons. Trimming took 5 bases from V and 4 from J; bases not matched to a gene: 7. Germline V lookup: CDR1 MNHEY, CDR2 SMNVEV (reference sequence). The CDR3 has 14 amino acids. General study results and limits: Frequencies of public TCR beta families were cumulated, and this identified carriers of CMV plus the relevant HLA.

Concerning this clonotype: The antigen is not known.

The receptor comes from a human donor in good health (CMV status not recorded). Some clones in this sample may be carry-over from other donors' samples. This chain connects TRBV27 to TRBJ1-2; 7 bases align to TRBD1. The sample consisted of cultured CD8+ T cells from PBMCs, taken from culture after CMV antigen stimulation. For the CDR3, the DNA is TGTGCCAGCAGTAGAGGGGGCGCGGGCTATGGCTACACCTTC. Translation: CASSRGGAGYGYTF.